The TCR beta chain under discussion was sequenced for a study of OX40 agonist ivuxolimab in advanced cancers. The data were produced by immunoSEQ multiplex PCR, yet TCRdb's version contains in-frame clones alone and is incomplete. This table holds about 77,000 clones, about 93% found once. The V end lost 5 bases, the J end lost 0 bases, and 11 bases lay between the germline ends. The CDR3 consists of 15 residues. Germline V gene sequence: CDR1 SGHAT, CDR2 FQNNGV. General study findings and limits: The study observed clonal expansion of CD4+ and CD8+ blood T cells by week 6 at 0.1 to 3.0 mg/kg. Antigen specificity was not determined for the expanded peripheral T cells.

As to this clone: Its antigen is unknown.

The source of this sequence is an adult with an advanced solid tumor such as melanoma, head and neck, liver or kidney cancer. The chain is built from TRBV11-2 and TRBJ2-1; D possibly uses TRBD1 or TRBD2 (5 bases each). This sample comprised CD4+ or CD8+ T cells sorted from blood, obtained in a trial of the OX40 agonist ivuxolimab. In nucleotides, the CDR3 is TGTGCCAGCAGCCGATGGGGGAGCTCCTACAATGAGCAGTTCTTC. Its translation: CASSRWGSSYNEQFF.